The T cell receptor beta chain under discussion was sequenced for a study of quantifying T cell responses using KT2 cells. For the study at large: cDNA was made from DNase-treated RNA using alpha and beta constant primers.

The cDNA 3' end received a ligated oligonucleotide with a UMI. An equimolar mix of RC1.1 and RC1.2 primed the beta chain across TRBC1 and TRBC2. TCRdb used MiXCR to reprocess the UMI-ligation and nested PCR reads, holding one entry per CDR3 protein. There are 39,000 or so distinct CDR3 sequences in the sample; approximately 17% occur only once, and about 40% lies in the top ten. Only a few counts were recorded for this clonotype. This CDR3 is built from 12 residues. The V end was cut by 1 base, the J end by 7 bases, with 7 bases between. Germline V gives CDR1 SGHDN, CDR2 FVKESK. Known numbers of the T cell clone KT2 were added to PBMC.

The sequence was collected from a human donor. The sample consisted of PBMCs spiked with cells of the T cell clone KT2. The chain combines TRBV14 with TRBJ2-5; the D is unclear. CDR3 sequence: CASSQGSGTQYF. The CDR3 DNA reads as TGTGCCAGCAGCCAAGGGTCGGGGACCCAGTACTTC.